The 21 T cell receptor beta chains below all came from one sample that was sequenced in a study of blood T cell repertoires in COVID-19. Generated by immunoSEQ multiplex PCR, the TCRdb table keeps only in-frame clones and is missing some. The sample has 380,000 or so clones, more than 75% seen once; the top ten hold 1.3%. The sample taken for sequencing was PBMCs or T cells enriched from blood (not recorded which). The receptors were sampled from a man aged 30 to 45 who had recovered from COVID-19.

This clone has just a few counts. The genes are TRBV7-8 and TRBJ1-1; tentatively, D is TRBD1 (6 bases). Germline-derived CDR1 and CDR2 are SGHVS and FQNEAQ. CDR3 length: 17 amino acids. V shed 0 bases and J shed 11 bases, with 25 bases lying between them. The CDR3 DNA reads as TGTGCCAGCAGCTTAGCGCAGGGGTCGGCGGCTTGGGGTTCGGCTTTCTTT. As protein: CASSLAQGSAAWGSAFF.

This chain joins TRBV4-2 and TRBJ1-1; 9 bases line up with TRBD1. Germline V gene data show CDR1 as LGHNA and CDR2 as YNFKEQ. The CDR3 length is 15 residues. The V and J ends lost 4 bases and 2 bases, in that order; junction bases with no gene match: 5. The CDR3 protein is CASSREQGANTEAFF. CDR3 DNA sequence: TGTGCCAGCAGCCGCGAACAGGGGGCTAACACTGAAGCTTTCTTT.

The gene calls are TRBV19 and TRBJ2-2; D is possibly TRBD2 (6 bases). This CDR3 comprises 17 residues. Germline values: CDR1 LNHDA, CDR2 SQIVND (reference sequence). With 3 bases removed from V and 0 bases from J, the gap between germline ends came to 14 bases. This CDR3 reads CASSIRGRIANTGELFF. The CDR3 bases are TGTGCCAGTAGTATCCGTGGGAGGATCGCGAACACCGGGGAGCTGTTTTTT.

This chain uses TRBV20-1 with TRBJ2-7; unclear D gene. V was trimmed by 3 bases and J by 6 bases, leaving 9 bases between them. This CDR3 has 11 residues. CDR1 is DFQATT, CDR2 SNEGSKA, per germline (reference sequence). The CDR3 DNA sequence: TGCAGTGCTAGGAGTATTCCCGAGCAGTACTTC. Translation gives CSARSIPEQYF.

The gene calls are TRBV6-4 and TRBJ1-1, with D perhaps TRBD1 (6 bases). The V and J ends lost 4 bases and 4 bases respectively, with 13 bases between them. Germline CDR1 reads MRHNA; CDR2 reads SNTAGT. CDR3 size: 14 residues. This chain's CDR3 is CASSATQGSTEAFF. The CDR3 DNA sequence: TGTGCCAGCAGTGCCACACAGGGTTCCACTGAAGCTTTCTTT.

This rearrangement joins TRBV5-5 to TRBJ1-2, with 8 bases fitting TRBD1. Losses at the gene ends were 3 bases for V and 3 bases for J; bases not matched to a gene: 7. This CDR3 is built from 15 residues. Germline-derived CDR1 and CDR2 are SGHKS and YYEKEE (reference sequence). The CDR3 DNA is TGTGCCAGCAGCTCCCTGGACAGGGAGGACTATGGCTACACCTTC. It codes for CASSSLDREDYGYTF.

The CDR3 loop is CASYPGGRSTEAFF. CDR3 in DNA: TGTGCCAGCTATCCCGGGGGGCGGAGCACTGAAGCTTTCTTT. The chain is built from TRBV3-1 (or the pseudogene TRBV3-2) and TRBJ1-1, with a tentative D call TRBD1 (6 bases). The germline gives CDR1 LGHDT, CDR2 YNNKEL (reference sequence). The CDR3 is made up of 14 amino acids. The germline V and J ends were trimmed by 8 bases and 4 bases, with 17 bases remaining between them.

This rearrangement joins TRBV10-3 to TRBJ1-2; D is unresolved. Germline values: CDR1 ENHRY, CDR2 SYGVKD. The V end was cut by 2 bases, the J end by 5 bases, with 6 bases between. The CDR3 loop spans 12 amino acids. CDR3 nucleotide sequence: TGTGCCATCAGTGAGAACACGTATGGCTACACCTTC. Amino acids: CAISENTYGYTF.

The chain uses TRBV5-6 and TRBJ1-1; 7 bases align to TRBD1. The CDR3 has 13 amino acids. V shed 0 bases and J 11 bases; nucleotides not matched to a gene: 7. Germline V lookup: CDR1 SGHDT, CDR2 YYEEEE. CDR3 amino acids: CASSLAGGGDAFF. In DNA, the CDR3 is TGTGCCAGCAGCTTGGCCGGAGGGGGCGACGCTTTCTTT.

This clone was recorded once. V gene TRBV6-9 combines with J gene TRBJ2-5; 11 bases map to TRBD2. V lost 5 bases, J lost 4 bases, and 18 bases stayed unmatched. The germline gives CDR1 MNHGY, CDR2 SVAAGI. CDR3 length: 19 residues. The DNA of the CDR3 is TGTGCCAGCAGTCACTCCCCCTCGACTAGCGGGGAGTTTACAGAGACCCAGTACTTC. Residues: CASSHSPSTSGEFTETQYF.

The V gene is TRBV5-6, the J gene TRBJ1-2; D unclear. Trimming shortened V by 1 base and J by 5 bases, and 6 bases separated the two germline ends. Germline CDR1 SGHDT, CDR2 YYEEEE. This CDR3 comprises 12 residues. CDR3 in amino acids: CASSLPRYGYTF. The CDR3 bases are TGTGCCAGCAGCTTGCCCAGGTATGGCTACACCTTC. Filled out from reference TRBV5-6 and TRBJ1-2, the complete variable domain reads DAGVTQSPTHLIKTRGQQVTLRCSPKSGHDTVSWYQQALGQGPQFIFQYYEEEERQRGNFPDRFSGHQFPNYSSELNVNALLLGDSALYLCASSLPRYGYTFGSGTRLTVV.

Here the CDR3 DNA reads TGCGCCAGCAGCTCAACCGGGACAGGGGGCTCCGAGCAGTACTTC. Its translation is CASSSTGTGGSEQYF. The rearrangement uses TRBV5-1 and TRBJ2-7; 12 bases map to TRBD1. In germline, CDR1 is SGHRS, CDR2 YFSETQ. This CDR3 comprises 15 residues. Trimming took 3 bases from V and 6 from J; bases not matched to a gene: 7.

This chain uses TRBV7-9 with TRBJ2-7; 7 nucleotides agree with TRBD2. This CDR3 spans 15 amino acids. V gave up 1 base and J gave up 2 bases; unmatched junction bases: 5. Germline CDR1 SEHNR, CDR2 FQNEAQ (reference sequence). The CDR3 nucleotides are TGTGCCAGCAGCTTAGGCGCTAGCGGAACCTACGAGCAGTACTTC. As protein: CASSLGASGTYEQYF.

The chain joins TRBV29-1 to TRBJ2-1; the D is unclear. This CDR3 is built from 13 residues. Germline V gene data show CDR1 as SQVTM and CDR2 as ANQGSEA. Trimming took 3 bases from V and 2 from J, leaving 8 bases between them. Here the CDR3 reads CSVDKSAYNEQFF. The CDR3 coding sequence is TGCAGCGTTGATAAGTCAGCCTACAATGAGCAGTTCTTC.

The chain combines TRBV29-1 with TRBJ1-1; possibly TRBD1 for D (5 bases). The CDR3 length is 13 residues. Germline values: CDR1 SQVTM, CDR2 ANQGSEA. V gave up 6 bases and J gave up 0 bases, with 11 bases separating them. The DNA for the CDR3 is TGCAGCGTCAACCGGGGGATGAACACTGAAGCTTTCTTT. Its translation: CSVNRGMNTEAFF.

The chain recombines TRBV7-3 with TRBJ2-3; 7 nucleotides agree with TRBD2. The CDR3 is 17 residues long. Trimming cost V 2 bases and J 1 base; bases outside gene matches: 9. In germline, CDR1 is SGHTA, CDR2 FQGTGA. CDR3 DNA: TGTGCCAGCAGCTTACACCGGCAGGGAGGGGGCACAGATACGCAGTATTTT. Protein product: CASSLHRQGGGTDTQYF.

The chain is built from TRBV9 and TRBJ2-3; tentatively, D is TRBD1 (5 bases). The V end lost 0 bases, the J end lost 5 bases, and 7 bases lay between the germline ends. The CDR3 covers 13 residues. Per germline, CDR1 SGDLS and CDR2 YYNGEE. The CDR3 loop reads CASSVGGEDTQYF. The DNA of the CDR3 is TGTGCCAGCAGCGTAGGGGGCGAAGATACGCAGTATTTT. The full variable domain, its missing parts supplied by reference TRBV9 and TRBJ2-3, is DSGVTQTPKHLITATGQRVTLRCSPRSGDLSVYWYQQSLDQGLQFLIQYYNGEERAKGNILERFSAQQFPDLHSELNLSSLELGDSALYFCASSVGGEDTQYFGPGTRLTVL.

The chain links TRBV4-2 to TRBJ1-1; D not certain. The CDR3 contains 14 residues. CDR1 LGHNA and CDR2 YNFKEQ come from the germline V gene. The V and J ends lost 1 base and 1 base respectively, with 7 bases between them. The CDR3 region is CASSQVPGNTEAFF. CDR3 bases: TGTGCCAGCAGCCAAGTCCCGGGGAACACTGAAGCTTTCTTT.

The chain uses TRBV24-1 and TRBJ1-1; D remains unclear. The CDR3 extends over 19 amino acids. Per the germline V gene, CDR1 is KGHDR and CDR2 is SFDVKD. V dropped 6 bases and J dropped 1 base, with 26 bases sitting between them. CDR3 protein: CATSLTPNPRPGRNTEAFF. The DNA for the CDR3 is TGTGCCACCAGTCTTACACCCAACCCGAGGCCGGGGAGGAACACTGAAGCTTTCTTT.

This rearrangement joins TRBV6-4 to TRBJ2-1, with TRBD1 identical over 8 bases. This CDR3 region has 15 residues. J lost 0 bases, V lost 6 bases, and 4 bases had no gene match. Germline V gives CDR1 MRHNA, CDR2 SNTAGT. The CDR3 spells CASSTGGVSYNEQFF. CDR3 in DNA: TGTGCCAGCAGCACAGGGGGAGTCTCCTACAATGAGCAGTTCTTC.

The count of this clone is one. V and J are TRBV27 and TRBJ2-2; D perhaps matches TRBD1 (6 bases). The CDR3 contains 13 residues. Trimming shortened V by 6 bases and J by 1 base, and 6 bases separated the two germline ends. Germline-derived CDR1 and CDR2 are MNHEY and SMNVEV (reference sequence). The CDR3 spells CASRTGNTGELFF. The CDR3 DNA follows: TGTGCCAGCAGGACAGGGAACACCGGGGAGCTGTTTTTT.